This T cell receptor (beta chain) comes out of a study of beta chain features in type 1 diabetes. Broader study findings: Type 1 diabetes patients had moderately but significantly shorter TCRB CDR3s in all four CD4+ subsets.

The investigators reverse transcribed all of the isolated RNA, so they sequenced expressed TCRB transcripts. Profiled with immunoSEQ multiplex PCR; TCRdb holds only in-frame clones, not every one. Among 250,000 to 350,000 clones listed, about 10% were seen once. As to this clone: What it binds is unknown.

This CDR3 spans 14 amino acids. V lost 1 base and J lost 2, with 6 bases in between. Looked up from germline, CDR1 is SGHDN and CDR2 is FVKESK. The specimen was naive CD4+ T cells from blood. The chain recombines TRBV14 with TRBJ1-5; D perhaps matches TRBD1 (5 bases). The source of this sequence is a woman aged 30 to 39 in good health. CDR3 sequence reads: CASSQGGGNQPQHF. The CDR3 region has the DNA TGTGCCAGCAGCCAAGGGGGGGGCAATCAGCCCCAGCATTTT.